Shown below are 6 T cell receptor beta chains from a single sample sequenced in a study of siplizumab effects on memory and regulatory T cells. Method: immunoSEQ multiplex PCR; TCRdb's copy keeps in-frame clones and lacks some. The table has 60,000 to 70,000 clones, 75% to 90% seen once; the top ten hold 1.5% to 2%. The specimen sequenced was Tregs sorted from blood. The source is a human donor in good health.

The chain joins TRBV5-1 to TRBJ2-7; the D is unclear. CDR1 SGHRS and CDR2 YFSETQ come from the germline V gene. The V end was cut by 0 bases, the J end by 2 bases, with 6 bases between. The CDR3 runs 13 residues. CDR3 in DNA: TGCGCCAGCAGCTTGGACTGGGCCTACGAGCAGTACTTC. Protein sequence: CASSLDWAYEQYF.

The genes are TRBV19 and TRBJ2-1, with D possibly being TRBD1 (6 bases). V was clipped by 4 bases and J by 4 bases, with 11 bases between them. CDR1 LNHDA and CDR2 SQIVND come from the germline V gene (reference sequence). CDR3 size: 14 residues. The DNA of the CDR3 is TGTGCCAGTAGTACCAGGGGCTCGTACAATGAGCAGTTCTTC. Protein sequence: CASSTRGSYNEQFF. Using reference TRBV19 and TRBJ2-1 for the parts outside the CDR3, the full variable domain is DGGITQSPKYLFRKEGQNVTLSCEQNLNHDAMYWYRQDPGQGLRLIYYSQIVNDFQKGDIAEGYSVSREKKESFPLTVTSAQKNPTAFYLCASSTRGSYNEQFFGPGTRLTVL.

In nucleotides, the CDR3 is TGTGCCACCAGCCCTGGGGTAGCGGTCGATTCCTACAATGAGCAGTTCTTC. Residues: CATSPGVAVDSYNEQFF. The chain employs TRBV15 and TRBJ2-1; tentatively, D is TRBD2 (6 bases). Germline values: CDR1 LNHNV, CDR2 YYDKDF (reference sequence). Trimming took off 5 bases at V and 1 base at J, with 18 bases between the two ends. CDR3 length equals 17 residues.

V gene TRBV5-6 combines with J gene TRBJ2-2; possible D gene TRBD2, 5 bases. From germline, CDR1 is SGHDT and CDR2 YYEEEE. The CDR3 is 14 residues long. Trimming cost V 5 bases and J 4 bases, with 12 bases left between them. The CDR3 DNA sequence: TGTGCCAGCAGGTCCGCGGGCCGCACCGGGGAGCTGTTTTTT. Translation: CASRSAGRTGELFF.

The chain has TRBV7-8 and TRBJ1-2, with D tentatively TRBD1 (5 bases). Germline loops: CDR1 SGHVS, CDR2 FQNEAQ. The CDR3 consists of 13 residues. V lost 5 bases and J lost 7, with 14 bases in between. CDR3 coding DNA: TGTGCCAGCAGCGTCAGGGACCTTTCTGGCTACACCTTC. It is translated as CASSVRDLSGYTF. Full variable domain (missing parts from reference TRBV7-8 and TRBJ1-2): GAGVSQSPRYKVAKRGQDVALRCDPISGHVSLFWYQQALGQGPEFLTYFQNEAQLDKSGLPSDRFFAERPEGSVSTLKIQRTQQEDSAVYLCASSVRDLSGYTFGSGTRLTVV.

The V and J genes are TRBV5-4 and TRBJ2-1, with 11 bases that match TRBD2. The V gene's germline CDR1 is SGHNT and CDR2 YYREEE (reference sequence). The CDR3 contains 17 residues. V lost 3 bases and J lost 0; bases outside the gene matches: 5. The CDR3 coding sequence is TGTGCCAGCAGCTCCGGGACTAGCGGAAGCTCCTACAATGAGCAGTTCTTC. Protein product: CASSSGTSGSSYNEQFF.